This entry features one T cell receptor beta chain sequence. No cognate antigen has been identified for it. One base away there is no much larger clone; base qualities are not given. Using the deep immunoSEQ assay, multiplex PCR amplified TCR CDR3 regions from genomic DNA. For each cell subset, the extracted genomic DNA was distributed evenly across all wells of several immunoSEQ 96-well plates, and each plate served as one replicate. For sorted subsets, about 200 ng genomic DNA, equal to 25,000 to 35,000 T cell genomes, was loaded into each replicate PCR. The purified libraries were quantified using a Qubit 3.0 fluorometer, sized with a Bioanalyzer 2100, and then quantified again using the KAPA Library Quantification kit. Every immunoSEQ 96-well plate was sequenced on a separate single-read 150-cycle Illumina NextSeq 550 flow cell. The original methods were these. Because the immunoSEQ output included only junctional sequences and no quality scores, the filtering could not be the same as the filtering used for full-length reads. To assign V/J genes and CDR3, sequences were annotated using PyIR, a Python wrapper for IgBLAST v1.9, with IMGT germline references. Any read was removed if the V/J assignment was weak (E-value above 1e-6), the CDR3 was missing, or the read contained stop codons, out-of-frame junctions, or ambiguous translated residues. V3J clonotypes were defined as sequences sharing the same inferred V gene, J gene, and CDR3 amino acid sequence. To compute the percentage overlap between repertoires, the number of shared unique clonotypes was divided by the size of the smaller repertoire. Richness of each repertoire was evaluated using RTK rarefaction, the Chao1 estimator, and Recon v2.1 estimates of unobserved clonotypes. Generation probabilities for all TCRbeta clonotypes obtained by the gDNA method from several donors were computed using OLGA. This is the immuneACCESS table as TCRdb keeps it, with only in-frame sequences that have V and J called. A part of the clones is gone; compared with another copy, unresolved V genes explain less than half, and the rest is unexplained. V, J and clone size are taken as reported in that table, and D and trimming were inferred from the DNA itself. The sample table holds around 300,000 clones, of which roughly 87% were seen once. The ten most abundant clones make up about a sixth of the sample.

The donors were healthy, HIV-negative adults who had no recently reported acute infections or vaccinations. Only Caucasian adults living in Nashville, Tennessee, USA were represented among the donors. CD8 memory samples were composed of magnetically selected CD45RO+ cells combined with CCR7-negative CD45RA+ effector memory (TemRA) cells. Blood was collected by leukapheresis, and PBMCs were isolated by Ficoll-Histopaque density gradient centrifugation and then cryopreserved in liquid nitrogen vapor phase. Analytical flow cytometry was used to check the purity and quantity of every magnetically sorted T cell population. Each sorted fraction had its genomic DNA isolated and then quantified by UV absorbance on a Nanodrop 2000c. These data belong to a study of shared clonotypes between healthy human individuals (dated by TCRdb to about 2020). Background for the entire study: Two women and a few men aged 18 to 49 years were included in the cohort. Per donor, three plates each were used for CD4 naive and CD4 memory, two for CD8 naive, and one for CD8 memory. Blood TCR repertoires of roughly five healthy adults were deeply sequenced to estimate repertoire size and the extent of clonotype sharing between individuals. Different laboratories and diverse techniques were used to prepare libraries and sequence TCR repertoires, to increase sequencing depth and limit assay-specific biases. Between about 0.85 and 9.5 billion PBMCs per donor were obtained by leukapheresis. Overall results and qualifications from the work: Pairwise subsampling led to the expectation that sequencing depth would affect the degree of clonotype sharing among donors. Only blood was sampled, and tissue TCR repertoires likely differ from those in blood. Incomplete sequencing was indicated by rarefaction of sorted-subset datasets, despite the large sequencing depth. Naive subsets generally had larger estimated clonotype richness than memory subsets did. Around 5% of naive CD4, 3.5% of naive CD8, approximately 2% of memory CD4, and 0.4% of memory CD8 clonotypes were shared across a few donors. Compared with non-shared clonotypes, the clonotypes found in all four sorted-subset donors had higher generation probabilities. Because the study included a small number of donors, the genetic and exposure-history diversity represented was limited.

From a lookup of the germline V gene, CDR1 and CDR2 are SGHAT and FQNNGV. The CDR3 contains 16 residues, cysteine and phenylalanine counted. CDR3 DNA is the only sequence kept; it has 48 bases, read in frame from the first base. V loses 2 bases of germline sequence and J loses 5 bases, and the interval between the two ends is 18 bases. This chain joins TRBV11-2 to TRBJ2-5, with TRBD1 tentatively as D gene (5 bases match). The sample comprised memory CD8+ T cells sorted from blood. The sample's cell subset or site, from its label and the paper: CD45RO+ cells pooled with CCR7-negative TemRA cells. This sequence was found in a man between 18 and 35 years old in good health. The DNA sequence is as follows: TGTGCCAGCAGCTTAATTTTCCGCTGGTCAGGGGAGACCCAGTACTTC. It translates as CASSLIFRWSGETQYF.